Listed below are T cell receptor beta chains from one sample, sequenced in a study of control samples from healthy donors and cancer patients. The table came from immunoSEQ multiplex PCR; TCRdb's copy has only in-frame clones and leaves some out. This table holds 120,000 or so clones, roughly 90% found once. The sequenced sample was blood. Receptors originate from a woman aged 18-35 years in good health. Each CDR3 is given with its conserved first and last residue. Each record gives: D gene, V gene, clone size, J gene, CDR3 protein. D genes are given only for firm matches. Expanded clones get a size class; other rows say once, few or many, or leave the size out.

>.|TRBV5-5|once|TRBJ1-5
CASSLSSNQPQHF
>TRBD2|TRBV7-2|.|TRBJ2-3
CASSLGGGTQYF
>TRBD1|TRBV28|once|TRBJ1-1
CASSPMGQAMNTEAFF
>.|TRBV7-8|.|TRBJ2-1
CASSLGDYRPYNEQFF
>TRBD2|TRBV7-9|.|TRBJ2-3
CASTRTSGGLPTDTQYF
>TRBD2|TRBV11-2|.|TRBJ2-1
CASSPTSGSFYEQFF
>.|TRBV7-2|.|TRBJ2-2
CASRVPGHLAGELFF
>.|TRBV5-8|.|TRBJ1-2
CASSLRGAQGYTF
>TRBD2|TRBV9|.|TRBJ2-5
CASSVGGNSGGEETQYF
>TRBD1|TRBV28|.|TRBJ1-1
CASRAWTGGMNTEAFF
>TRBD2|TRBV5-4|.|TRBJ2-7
CASSSTMGLANYEQYF
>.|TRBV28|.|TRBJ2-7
CASSSAGVAGPSYEQYF
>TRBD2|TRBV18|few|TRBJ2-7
CASSPPSGRVSYEQYF